The next 17 T cell receptor beta chains were all read from a single sample in a study of cytomegalovirus exposure and HLA in healthy donors. A multiplex PCR was run with 60 Vbeta primers and 13 Jbeta primers. TCRdb's table, derived via immunoSEQ multiplex PCR, lists solely in-frame clones and lacks some. Altogether some 130,000 clones are present, roughly 84% being singletons, with the ten largest covering more than 1.5%. Sequenced sample: PBMCs. The receptor set was obtained from a boy younger than 18 in good health and CMV-seronegative.

The gene calls are TRBV19 and TRBJ2-2; 7 bases map to TRBD1. With 5 bases clipped from V and 3 bases from J, the junction kept 3 bases outside the gene matches. Looked up from germline, CDR1 is LNHDA and CDR2 is SQIVND (reference sequence). This CDR3 is built from 14 residues. The CDR3 sequence is CASSPGQYTGELFF. The CDR3 DNA reads as TGTGCCAGTAGTCCGGGACAGTACACCGGGGAGCTGTTTTTT.

With regard to this clone: Its ends do not fully match the called genes, so a read error is possible. V gene TRBV7-7 combines with J gene TRBJ2-5, with 15 bases aligning to TRBD2. Germline-derived CDR1 and CDR2 are SSHAT and FNYEAQ (reference sequence). The CDR3 has 15 amino acids. In nucleotides, the CDR3 is TGTGCTAGCAACGAAGGACTAGCGGGAGGGGAGACCCAGTACTTC. Translated: CASNEGLAGGETQYF. The entire variable domain, with the rest obtained from reference TRBV7-7 and TRBJ2-5, is as follows: GAGVSQSPRYKVTKRGQDVTLRCDPISSHATLYWYQQALGQGPEFLTYFNYEAQPDKSGLPSDRFSAERPEGSISTLTIQRTEQRDSAMYRCASNEGLAGGETQYFGPGTRLLVL.

In this sample, this clone turned up a few times. V is TRBV6-6 and J is TRBJ1-1; TRBD1 matches 9 bases. V trimming: 6 bases; J trimming: 0 bases; junction bases outside the gene matches: 8. CDR3 length: 16 amino acids. CDR1 is MNHNY, CDR2 SVGAGI, per germline (reference sequence). CDR3 DNA sequence: TGTGCCAGCAGCTCCGGGACAGGGATCATGAACACTGAAGCTTTCTTT. Translation: CASSSGTGIMNTEAFF.

The DNA of the CDR3 is TGTGCCAGCAGAGAGACAGGGGGCTACTATGGCTACACCTTC. It yields the protein CASRETGGYYGYTF. The V gene is TRBV4-2, the J gene TRBJ1-2, with 10 bases aligning to TRBD1. Germline V lookup: CDR1 LGHNA, CDR2 YNFKEQ. The CDR3 is made up of 14 amino acids. Trimming took 6 bases from V and 3 from J; bases not matched to a gene: 4.

This clone was picked up a small number of times. The rearrangement joins TRBV5-4 to TRBJ1-2, with 8 bases matching TRBD1. Germline trimming cut 0 bases from V and 4 bases from J; bases unmatched to any gene: 5. The CDR3 runs to 15 residues. CDR1 and CDR2 from the germline V gene are SGHNT and YYREEE (reference sequence). The CDR3 region is CASSLDRTGSYGYTF. The CDR3 DNA reads as TGTGCCAGCAGCTTGGATAGGACAGGGAGCTATGGCTACACCTTC. Together with reference TRBV5-4 and TRBJ1-2, the CDR3 gives the full variable domain: ETGVTQSPTHLIKTRGQQVTLRCSSQSGHNTVSWYQQALGQGPQFIFQYYREEENGRGNFPPRFSGLQFPNYSSELNVNALELDDSALYLCASSLDRTGSYGYTFGSGTRLTVV.

The rearrangement joins TRBV6-1 to TRBJ1-4; 7 bases are a match to TRBD1. V dropped 8 bases and J dropped 4; count of bases not matched to a gene: 4. In germline, CDR1 is MNHNS, CDR2 SASEGT. The CDR3 runs to 13 residues. CDR3 DNA: TGTGCCAGCTCGGACAGGCATAATGAAAAACTGTTTTTT. Protein: CASSDRHNEKLFF.

This sequence joins TRBV7-9 and TRBJ1-1; TRBD1 matches at 7 bases. The junction had 5 bases not matched to a gene; V was cut back by 5 bases and J by 5 bases. Germline assignment: CDR1 SEHNR and CDR2 FQNEAQ (reference sequence). The CDR3 is made up of 13 amino acids. This chain's CDR3 is CASSRGLGTEAFF. For the CDR3, the DNA is TGTGCCAGCAGCAGGGGGCTGGGAACTGAAGCTTTCTTT. Full variable domain (rest looked up from reference TRBV7-9 and TRBJ1-1): DTGVSQNPRHKITKRGQNVTFRCDPISEHNRLYWYRQTLGQGPEFLTYFQNEAQLEKSRLLSDRFSAERPKGSFSTLEIQRTEQGDSAMYLCASSRGLGTEAFFGQGTRLTVV.

The genes are TRBV19 and TRBJ2-1, with 7 bases lining up with TRBD2. There are 12 residues in the CDR3. The germline gives CDR1 LNHDA, CDR2 SQIVND (reference sequence). V was pared by 4 bases and J by 8 bases, with 2 bases of the junction left unmatched. CDR3 loop: CASSTSGDEQFF. Written as DNA, the CDR3 is TGTGCCAGTAGTACTAGCGGCGATGAGCAGTTCTTC. The complete variable domain, with remaining parts taken from reference TRBV19 and TRBJ2-1, reads DGGITQSPKYLFRKEGQNVTLSCEQNLNHDAMYWYRQDPGQGLRLIYYSQIVNDFQKGDIAEGYSVSREKKESFPLTVTSAQKNPTAFYLCASSTSGDEQFFGPGTRLTVL.

J is TRBJ2-3 and V is TRBV7-9; D remains unclear. Germline V gene sequence: CDR1 SEHNR, CDR2 FQNEAQ (reference sequence). This CDR3 has 14 amino acids. V was clipped by 3 bases and J by 5 bases, with 12 bases between them. In nucleotides, the CDR3 is TGTGCCAGCAGCTTCGTGACGGCTAGAGATACGCAGTATTTT. Amino acid sequence: CASSFVTARDTQYF.

The chain carries TRBV6-5 and TRBJ2-5; possibly TRBD1 for D (5 bases). Trimming removed 6 bases from V and 4 bases from J, with 15 bases in between. The length of the CDR3 is 14 residues. The germline V gene has CDR1 MNHEY and CDR2 SVGAGI. The CDR3 here is CASSPTAKGETQYF. In DNA, the CDR3 is TGTGCCAGCAGCCCGACAGCCAAGGGAGAGACCCAGTACTTC.

The chain uses TRBV4-3 and TRBJ1-3, with TRBD1 matching 8 bases. CDR3 length: 16 amino acids. Germline V lookup: CDR1 LGHNA, CDR2 YSLEER. V shed 0 bases, J shed 0 bases, and the junction held 1 base outside the gene matches. Written as DNA, the CDR3 is TGCGCCAGCAGCCAAGACAGGGGGCTCTCTGGAAACACCATATATTTT. Its translation: CASSQDRGLSGNTIYF.

This chain connects TRBV5-1 to TRBJ2-3; D may be TRBD2 (6 bases). The CDR3 is 15 residues long. Trimming stripped 5 bases from V and 0 bases from J, with 13 bases between. Germline assignment: CDR1 SGHRS and CDR2 YFSETQ. The CDR3 DNA reads as TGCGCCAGCAGATCCCGGCGGGGAAGCACAGATACGCAGTATTTT. Translating gives CASRSRRGSTDTQYF.

The chain joins TRBV7-6 to TRBJ1-4; weak D call: TRBD1 (5 bases). The CDR3 spans 13 residues. Germline loops: CDR1 SGHVS, CDR2 FNYEAQ. Trimming pared 2 bases from V and 8 bases from J, leaving 9 bases between. DNA of the CDR3: TGTGCCAGCAGCTTATTGTCAGGGGAAAAACTGTTTTTT. This encodes CASSLLSGEKLFF.

The chain joins TRBV7-3 to TRBJ2-7; 9 bases match TRBD1. Germline assignment: CDR1 SGHTA and CDR2 FQGTGA. The CDR3 consists of 15 residues. After removal of 0 bases from V and 4 bases from J, the junction contained 4 bases not matched to a gene. The chain's CDR3 is CASSLTGQGGYEQYF. The CDR3, as DNA: TGTGCCAGCAGCTTAACGGGACAGGGTGGATACGAGCAGTACTTC.

The chain carries TRBV7-6 and TRBJ2-1; 10 bases are shared with TRBD1. The CDR3 contains 15 residues. CDR1 is SGHVS, CDR2 FNYEAQ, per germline. V was clipped by 1 base and J by 6 bases; unmatched bases: 3. As DNA, the CDR3 is TGTGCCAGCAGCTTAGGACAGGGGGCGTCCAATGAGCAGTTCTTC. This codes for CASSLGQGASNEQFF. The full variable domain, rest sourced from reference TRBV7-6 and TRBJ2-1, is GAGVSQSPRYKVTKRGQDVALRCDPISGHVSLYWYRQALGQGPEFLTYFNYEAQQDKSGLPNDRFSAERPEGSISTLTIQRTEQRDSAMYRCASSLGQGASNEQFFGPGTRLTVL.

This rearrangement joins TRBV10-1 to TRBJ1-1, with D uncertain. Germline CDR1 reads WNHNN; CDR2 reads SYGVQD (reference sequence). V was pared by 3 bases and J by 5 bases, with 13 bases between. This CDR3 has 14 amino acids. In DNA form, the CDR3 reads TGCGCCAGCAGTGATACCCAGCCGGGGACTGAAGCTTTCTTT. Protein: CASSDTQPGTEAFF.

This clone appeared a few times. V is TRBV6-1 and J is TRBJ1-2, with D possibly being TRBD1 (6 bases). V lost 5 bases and J lost 6, with 13 bases in between. The CDR3 sequence is 13 residues long. CDR1 is MNHNS and CDR2 is SASEGT in the germline V gene. CDR3 in amino acids: CASSRRQDDGYTF. CDR3 in DNA: TGTGCCAGCAGTAGACGACAGGACGATGGCTACACCTTC.